This T cell receptor beta chain was captured by sequencing in a study of T-cell memory formation after mild COVID-19. V shed 6 bases and J 0 bases; nucleotides not matched to a gene: 3. The CDR3 loop spans 15 amino acids. This clonotype was counted between two and nine times. Its antigen remains unknown. Sample barcodes and UMIs were carried by the TCR alpha and TCR beta cDNA libraries that 5'RACE generated with constant-segment primers. TCRdb re-derived calls from the 5' RACE reads in MiXCR, one entry per CDR3 protein. In the table there are 530,000 or so distinct CDR3 sequences, about 18% of which are singletons. General study results and limits: Day 15 to 85 contracting clones showed balanced CD4/CD8; day 15 to 37 expanders favored CD4+. SARS-CoV-2 specificity of second-wave clones peaking day 37 was unconfirmed.

The sequencing sample was made of PBMCs or a T cell subset sorted from them (not recorded which). The clonotype was recovered from an adult woman who had mild COVID-19 (a few samples of this study predate the infection). Cell type and time point are not known. The V call is TRBV12-3 or TRBV12-4, the J call TRBJ2-4; 9 positions agree with TRBD1. CDR3: CASRGQGIAKNIQYF. DNA for the CDR3: TGTGCCAGCAGGGGACAGGGAATAGCCAAAAACATTCAGTACTTC.